This record concerns one TCR beta chain sequence. Vbeta (60) and Jbeta (13) primers were used in the PCR. Produced via immunoSEQ multiplex PCR; TCRdb's table is partial and in-frame only. The data show 100,000 to 150,000 clones, 60% to 80% seen once. This specimen comes from a study of cytomegalovirus exposure and HLA in healthy donors. The sequence was collected from a man younger than 40 in good health and CMV-seronegative. The sample was PBMCs.

The CDR3: CASSPLMEGPNQPQHF. CDR3 DNA: TGTGCCAGCAGTCCGCTAATGGAGGGGCCGAATCAGCCCCAGCATTTT. The chain couples TRBV28 to TRBJ1-5, with D maybe TRBD1 (5 bases). CDR3 length equals 16 residues. The germline V gene encodes CDR1 MDHEN and CDR2 SYDVKM. Trimming shortened V by 5 bases and J by 4 bases, and 18 bases separated the two germline ends.